The source of this T cell receptor beta chain is a study of blood T cell repertoires in COVID-19. Overall study: Acute-phase and convalescent COVID-19 samples originated in the United States, Italy and Spain.

This clone showed up just a few times. Per the authors' pipeline: Amplification from reference gene primers served as the basis for estimated nucleated cell counts. TCRdb's copy holds only in-frame clones and misses some; the assay was immunoSEQ multiplex PCR. V, J and clone size reflect that table, while D and trimming were determined from the DNA. The data hold some 350,000 clones, with 80% to 90% observed a single time. Participants, about 18 to 100 years old, spanned more than 20 US areas. This CDR3 region has 15 residues. V trimming: 4 bases; J trimming: 7 bases; junction bases outside the gene matches: 9. Germline V gene lookup returns CDR1 SGHRS and CDR2 YFSETQ.

This rearrangement joins TRBV5-1 to TRBJ1-2; 11 bases are a match to TRBD1. The sequence was collected from a man in his late teens or twenties who had recovered from COVID-19. Sequenced material: PBMCs or T cells enriched from blood (not recorded which). CDR3 residues: CASSPGDRGSRGYTF. CDR3 DNA sequence: TGCGCCAGCAGCCCGGGGGACAGGGGGTCTCGTGGCTACACCTTC. Drawing the rest from reference TRBV5-1 and TRBJ1-2, the complete variable domain is KAGVTQTPRYLIKTRGQQVTLSCSPISGHRSVSWYQQTPGQGLQFLFEYFSETQRNKGNFPGRFSGRQFSNSRSEMNVSTLELGDSALYLCASSPGDRGSRGYTFGSGTRLTVV.